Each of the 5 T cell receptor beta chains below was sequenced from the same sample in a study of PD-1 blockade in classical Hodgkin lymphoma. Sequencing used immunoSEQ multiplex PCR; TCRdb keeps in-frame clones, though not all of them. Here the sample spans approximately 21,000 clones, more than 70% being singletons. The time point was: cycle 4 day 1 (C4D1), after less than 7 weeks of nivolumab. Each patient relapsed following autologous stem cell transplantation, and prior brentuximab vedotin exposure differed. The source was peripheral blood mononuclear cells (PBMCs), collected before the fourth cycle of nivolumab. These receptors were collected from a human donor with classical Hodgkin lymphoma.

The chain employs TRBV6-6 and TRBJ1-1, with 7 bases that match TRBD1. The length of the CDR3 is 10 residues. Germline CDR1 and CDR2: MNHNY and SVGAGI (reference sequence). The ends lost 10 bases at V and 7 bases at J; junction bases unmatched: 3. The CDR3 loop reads CATGDSEAFF. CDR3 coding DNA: TGTGCCACCGGGGACAGTGAAGCTTTCTTT.

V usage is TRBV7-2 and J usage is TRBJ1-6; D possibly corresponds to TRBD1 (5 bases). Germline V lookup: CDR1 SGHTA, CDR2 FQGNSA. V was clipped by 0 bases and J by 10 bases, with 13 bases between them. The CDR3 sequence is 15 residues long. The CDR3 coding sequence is TGTGCCAGCAGCTTAGCGGGGAGAACAGGCTCACCCCTCCACTTT. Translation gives CASSLAGRTGSPLHF.

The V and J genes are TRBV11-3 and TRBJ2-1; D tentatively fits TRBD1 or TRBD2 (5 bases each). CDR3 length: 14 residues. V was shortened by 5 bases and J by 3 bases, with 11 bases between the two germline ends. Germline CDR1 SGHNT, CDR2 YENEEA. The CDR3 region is CASSIGTGYNEQFF. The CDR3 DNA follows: TGTGCCAGCAGCATCGGGACGGGCTACAATGAGCAGTTCTTC.

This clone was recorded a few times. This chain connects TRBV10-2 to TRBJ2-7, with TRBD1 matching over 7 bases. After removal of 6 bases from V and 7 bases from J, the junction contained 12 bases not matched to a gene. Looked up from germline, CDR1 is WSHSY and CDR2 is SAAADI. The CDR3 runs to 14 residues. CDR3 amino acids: CASRRQGSSGEQYF. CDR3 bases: TGCGCCAGCAGGAGACAGGGATCGTCGGGGGAGCAGTACTTC.

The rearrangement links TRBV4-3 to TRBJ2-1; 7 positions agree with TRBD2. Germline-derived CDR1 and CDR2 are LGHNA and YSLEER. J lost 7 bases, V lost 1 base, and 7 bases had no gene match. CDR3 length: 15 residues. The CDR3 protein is CASSQVRELPNEQFF. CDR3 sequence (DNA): TGCGCCAGCAGCCAAGTGCGGGAGCTACCTAATGAGCAGTTCTTC.